This is a list of T cell receptor beta chains from one sample in a study of T cells after yellow fever vaccination. Each CDR3 protein gets one entry after TCRdb re-called the 5' RACE reads with MiXCR. The sample consists of around 530,000 distinct CDR3 sequences, about a sixth of them appearing once. This specimen was PBMCs, taken about 5 days after the first yellow fever vaccination. The source is a man aged 18 to 35 who received the YFV17D yellow fever vaccine. Each CDR3 is given with its conserved first and last residue. A D gene is named only where the DNA matches it firmly. Clone size is not always given. Where it is, it says once, few, many or a class for expanded clones.

j_gene | v_gene | abundance | d_gene | CDR3aa | CDR3nt
TRBJ1-4 | TRBV5-4 | few | NA | CAMGPGLFGTNEKLFF | TGTGCCATGGGCCCCGGGCTCTTCGGCACTAATGAAAAACTGTTTTTT
TRBJ2-3 | TRBV2 | few | TRBD2 | CASNWGLADTQYF | TGTGCCAGCAATTGGGGACTAGCAGATACGCAGTATTTT
TRBJ1-1 | TRBV20-1 | many | TRBD1 | CSGTGSLNTEAFF | TGCAGTGGGACAGGGTCCTTGAACACTGAAGCTTTCTTT
TRBJ1-5 | TRBV12-3/TRBV12-4 | NA | NA | CASSLSQGEYGPQHF | TGTGCCAGCAGTCTCTCCCAGGGAGAGTACGGGCCCCAGCATTTT
TRBJ2-3 | TRBV6-1 | few | NA | CASSEAGEPDTQYF | TGTGCCAGCAGTGAGGCCGGGGAGCCAGATACGCAGTATTTT
TRBJ2-2 | TRBV15 | many | NA | CATSRAGVGTGELFF | TGTGCCACCAGCAGAGCAGGGGTTGGGACCGGGGAGCTGTTTTTT
TRBJ1-5 | TRBV24-1 | NA | NA | CATSAPDGAQPQHF | TGTGCCACCAGTGCCCCTGACGGGGCTCAGCCCCAGCATTTT
TRBJ2-5 | TRBV5-6 | few | TRBD1 | CASSFGTEIETQYF | TGTGCCAGCAGCTTCGGGACAGAGATAGAGACCCAGTACTTC
TRBJ2-3 | TRBV20-1 | few | TRBD2 | CSARSLAGATDTQYF | TGCAGTGCCCGCTCATTAGCGGGGGCCACAGATACGCAGTATTTT
TRBJ2-1 | TRBV7-9 | few | TRBD2 | CASSYRVTGGANEQFF | TGTGCCAGCAGCTACAGGGTTACCGGGGGGGCCAATGAGCAGTTCTTC
TRBJ2-3 | TRBV7-2 | NA | TRBD2 | CASSSIGGGTDTQYF | TGTGCCAGCAGTTCCATTGGGGGGGGCACAGATACGCAGTATTTT
TRBJ2-7 | TRBV30 | once | NA | CAWRRDSYEQYF | TGTGCCTGGAGGAGGGATTCCTACGAGCAGTACTTC
TRBJ2-5 | TRBV5-1 | few | NA | CASSPIRQGYSKETQYF | TGCGCCAGCAGCCCCATCAGGCAGGGTTACTCCAAAGAGACCCAGTACTTC
TRBJ2-1 | TRBV28 | NA | NA | CASTGTPMLRQFF | TGTGCCAGCACCGGGACCCCCATGTTGCGGCAGTTCTTC
TRBJ1-1 | TRBV12-3/TRBV12-4 | NA | NA | CASSLGGRQNTEAFF | TGTGCCAGCAGTTTAGGCGGCAGGCAGAACACTGAAGCTTTCTTT
TRBJ2-3 | TRBV18 | NA | NA | CASSRTTGSPTDTQYF | TGTGCCAGCTCACGAACGACGGGGAGTCCTACAGATACGCAGTATTTT
TRBJ1-1 | TRBV9 | few | NA | CASSRDGLSDTEAFF | TGTGCCAGCAGTCGGGACGGTTTATCGGACACTGAAGCTTTCTTT
TRBJ2-3 | TRBV10-3 | NA | NA | CAISAISTDTQYF | TGTGCCATCAGTGCGATTAGCACAGATACGCAGTATTTT
TRBJ1-1 | TRBV5-5 | few | NA | CASSLLLWGDTEAFF | TGTGCCAGCAGCTTGTTGTTGTGGGGAGACACTGAAGCTTTCTTT
TRBJ2-1 | TRBV6-2/TRBV6-3 | NA | NA | CASSSTWVNEQFF | TGTGCCAGCAGTTCTACGTGGGTTAATGAGCAGTTCTTC
TRBJ2-5 | TRBV7-2 | NA | TRBD1 | CASSSDRAWYQETQYF | TGTGCCAGCAGCTCAGACAGGGCGTGGTACCAAGAGACCCAGTACTTC
TRBJ2-7 | TRBV30 | NA | TRBD2 | CAWGTSGYEQYF | TGTGCCTGGGGCACTAGCGGCTACGAGCAGTACTTC
TRBJ1-2 | TRBV6-1 | NA | NA | CASRETGSQGYGYTF | TGTGCCAGCAGGGAAACAGGGAGCCAAGGATATGGCTACACCTTC
TRBJ1-1 | TRBV7-9 | many | NA | CASSLVRGSTEAFF | TGTGCCAGCAGCTTAGTCAGGGGTAGCACTGAAGCTTTCTTT
TRBJ2-3 | TRBV2 | many | NA | CASSPWTTDTQYF | TGTGCCAGCAGTCCCTGGACCACAGATACGCAGTATTTT
TRBJ2-2 | TRBV9 | few | TRBD2 | CASSVGRGWTGELFF | TGTGCCAGCAGCGTCGGGAGGGGCTGGACCGGGGAGCTGTTTTTT
TRBJ1-1 | TRBV27 | few | NA | CASKRGMNTEAFF | TGTGCCAGCAAGAGGGGGATGAACACTGAAGCTTTCTTT
TRBJ1-1 | TRBV7-2 | NA | NA | CASSFQGRAEAFF | TGTGCCAGCAGCTTCCAGGGTAGGGCTGAAGCTTTCTTT
TRBJ1-5 | TRBV5-1 | NA | NA | CASSSDGSNQPQHF | TGCGCCAGCAGCTCTGACGGTAGCAATCAGCCCCAGCATTTT
TRBJ2-3 | TRBV7-8 | many | TRBD2 | CASSPTSGGPDTQYF | TGTGCCAGCAGCCCGACTAGCGGGGGGCCAGATACGCAGTATTTT
TRBJ2-1 | TRBV6-5 | few | NA | CASSYGPAGPNEQFF | TGTGCCAGCAGTTACGGCCCTGCCGGCCCGAATGAGCAGTTCTTC